These T cell receptor beta chains were read from a single sample in a study of T-cell memory formation after mild COVID-19. Via MiXCR, TCRdb re-called the 5' RACE reads, giving one row per CDR3 protein. Of some 130,000 distinct CDR3 sequences in the sample, approximately 15% were seen once. Sequenced: PBMCs or a T cell subset sorted from them (not recorded which). The receptor source for this set is an adult woman who had mild COVID-19 (a few samples of this study predate the infection). Cell type and time point are not known. The CDR3 runs from the conserved cysteine through the conserved F or W. D genes are given only for firm matches. Clone size is stated in some rows and not others, as once, few, many or a class when expanded.

V gene,D gene,J gene,clone size,CDR3 protein,CDR3 DNA
TRBV25-1,-,TRBJ2-7,-,CASSDVGTTYEQYF,TGTGCCAGCAGTGATGTCGGGACAACCTACGAGCAGTACTTC
TRBV2,-,TRBJ2-2,many,CASSRDPNTGELFF,TGTGCCAGCAGCCGGGACCCGAACACCGGGGAGCTGTTTTTT
TRBV11-3,-,TRBJ2-7,few,CASSLAGIYEQYF,TGTGCCAGCAGCTTAGCAGGGATCTACGAGCAGTACTTC
TRBV4-2,-,TRBJ2-1,-,CASSQDRGARYNEQFF,TGTGCCAGCAGCCAAGATCGAGGAGCCCGTTACAATGAGCAGTTCTTC
TRBV15,TRBD1,TRBJ2-7,few,CATSRDRGYEQYF,TGTGCCACCAGCCGGGACAGGGGCTACGAGCAGTACTTC
TRBV9,TRBD1,TRBJ1-2,few,CASSWTGNFNYGYTF,TGTGCCAGCAGCTGGACAGGCAACTTTAACTATGGCTACACCTTC
TRBV4-1,-,TRBJ2-3,few,CASSQAASTDTQYF,TGCGCCAGCAGCCAAGCAGCTAGCACAGATACGCAGTATTTT
TRBV4-1,TRBD1,TRBJ1-1,-,CASSHPTGMNTEAFF,TGCGCCAGCAGCCACCCGACAGGGATGAACACTGAAGCTTTCTTT
TRBV6-5,-,TRBJ2-1,-,CASTLNYPNYNEQFF,TGTGCCAGCACCTTGAACTATCCCAATTACAATGAGCAGTTCTTC
TRBV29-1,TRBD1,TRBJ2-5,-,CSVEIQGKETKYF,TGCAGCGTTGAAATACAGGGGAAGGAGACCAAGTACTTC
TRBV28,-,TRBJ1-1,-,CASSFAGLNTEAFF,TGTGCCAGCAGTTTTGCTGGGCTGAACACTGAAGCTTTCTTT
TRBV7-2,TRBD2,TRBJ2-7,many,CASGTSSPYEQYF,TGTGCCAGCGGGACTAGTAGCCCATACGAGCAGTACTTC
TRBV29-1,TRBD2,TRBJ2-3,few,CSVLAGGPGTQYF,TGCAGCGTCCTAGCGGGAGGGCCAGGTACGCAGTATTTT
TRBV6-6,-,TRBJ2-1,-,CASSYGREGPDNEQFF,TGTGCCAGCAGTTACGGGCGGGAAGGGCCGGACAATGAGCAGTTCTTC
TRBV5-1,-,TRBJ2-5,-,CASSLIDGGETQYF,TGCGCCAGCAGCTTGATAGACGGCGGAGAGACCCAGTACTTC
TRBV5-4,TRBD2,TRBJ2-3,-,CASGPSGGQATQYF,TGTGCCAGCGGCCCTAGCGGGGGGCAGGCTACGCAGTATTTT
TRBV24-1,-,TRBJ2-2,many,CATSRLSGELFF,TGTGCCACCAGTAGGCTTTCCGGGGAGCTGTTTTTT
TRBV18,-,TRBJ1-2,-,CASLGGDNYGYTF,TGTGCCAGCTTGGGAGGGGACAACTATGGCTACACCTTC
TRBV6-6,-,TRBJ2-7,few,CASRGPELQTSNHEQYF,TGTGCCAGCAGGGGACCGGAGCTCCAAACTTCCAACCACGAGCAGTACTTC
TRBV25-1,TRBD1,TRBJ2-1,-,CASSVSGGNEQFF,TGTGCCAGCAGTGTTTCAGGGGGCAATGAGCAGTTCTTC
TRBV5-1,-,TRBJ1-3,-,CASSPSGTPGGNTIYF,TGCGCCAGCAGCCCATCCGGGACTCCAGGCGGAAACACCATATATTTT
TRBV4-1,TRBD2,TRBJ2-5,-,CASSPRLAAVWETQYF,TGCGCCAGCAGCCCTCGACTAGCGGCGGTATGGGAGACCCAGTACTTC
TRBV27,TRBD1,TRBJ2-4,-,CASSLGQGADIQYF,TGTGCCAGCAGTTTAGGGCAGGGGGCAGACATTCAGTACTTC